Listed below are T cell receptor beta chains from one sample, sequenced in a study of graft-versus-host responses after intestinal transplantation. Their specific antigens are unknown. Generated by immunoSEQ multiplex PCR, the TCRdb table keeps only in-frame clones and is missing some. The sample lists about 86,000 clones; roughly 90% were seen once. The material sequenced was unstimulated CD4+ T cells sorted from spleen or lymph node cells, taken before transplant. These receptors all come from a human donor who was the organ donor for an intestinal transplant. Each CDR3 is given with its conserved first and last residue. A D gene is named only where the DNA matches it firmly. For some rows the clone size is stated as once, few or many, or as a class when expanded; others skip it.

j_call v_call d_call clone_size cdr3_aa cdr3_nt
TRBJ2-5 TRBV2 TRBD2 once CASSAYGQTSGAETQYF TGTGCCAGCAGTGCATACGGCCAGACTAGCGGGGCAGAGACCCAGTACTTC
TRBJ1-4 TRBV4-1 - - CASSPRGTTNEKLFF TGCGCCAGCAGCCCGAGGGGGACAACTAATGAAAAACTGTTTTTT
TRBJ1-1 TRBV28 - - CASSLAGLPEAFF TGTGCCAGCAGTTTAGCAGGGCTCCCTGAAGCTTTCTTT
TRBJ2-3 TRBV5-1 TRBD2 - CASSLALSSGTHGTQYF TGCGCCAGCAGCTTGGCCTTATCTAGCGGGACGCATGGTACGCAGTATTTT
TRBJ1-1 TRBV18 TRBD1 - CASSPIRDRGDSTEAFF TGTGCCAGCTCACCTATCCGGGACAGGGGTGATTCCACTGAAGCTTTCTTT
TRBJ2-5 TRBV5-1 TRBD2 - CASSLREGRETQYF TGCGCCAGCAGCTTACGGGAGGGCCGAGAGACCCAGTACTTC
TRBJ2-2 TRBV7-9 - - CASRSNSRQPMNTGELFF TGTGCCAGCAGATCGAACTCCAGACAGCCGATGAACACCGGGGAGCTGTTTTTT
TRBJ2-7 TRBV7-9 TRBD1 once CASSLGTGGPYEQYF TGTGCCAGCAGCTTAGGGACAGGGGGTCCCTACGAGCAGTACTTC
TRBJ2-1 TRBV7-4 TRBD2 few CASSLPSGSGDEQFF TGTGCCAGCAGCTTACCGAGCGGGAGCGGCGATGAGCAGTTCTTC
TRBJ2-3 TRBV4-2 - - CASSQRLHASTDTQYF TGTGCCAGCAGCCAACGACTACACGCTAGCACAGATACGCAGTATTTT
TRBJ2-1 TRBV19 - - CASTPGPGYNEQFF TGTGCCAGTACCCCCGGGCCGGGATACAATGAGCAGTTCTTC
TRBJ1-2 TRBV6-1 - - CASSPTGKGGYTF TGTGCCAGCAGCCCCACAGGGAAAGGCGGCTACACCTTC
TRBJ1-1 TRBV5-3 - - CARSLGCRYREKVHTEAFF TGTGCCAGAAGCTTGGGATGCCGGTACAGGGAAAAGGTACACACTGAAGCTTTCTTT
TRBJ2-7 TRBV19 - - CASSIGGRYEQYF TGTGCCAGTAGTATAGGGGGGCGCTACGAGCAGTACTTC
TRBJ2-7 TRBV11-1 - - CASSGPYEQYF TGTGCCAGCAGCGGGCCCTACGAGCAGTACTTC
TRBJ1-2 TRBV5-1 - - CATKGEGEDGYTF TGCGCCACCAAAGGAGAGGGTGAGGATGGCTACACCTTC
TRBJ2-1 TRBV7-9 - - CASSSIIAGAYNEQFF TGTGCCAGCAGCTCTATTATAGCAGGGGCCTACAATGAGCAGTTCTTC
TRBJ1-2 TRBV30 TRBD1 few CAGGQGARSGYTF TGTGCCGGGGGACAGGGGGCTAGGAGTGGCTACACCTTC
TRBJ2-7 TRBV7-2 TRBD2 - CASSHLAGGSYEQYF TGTGCCAGCAGCCATCTAGCGGGGGGATCCTACGAGCAGTACTTC
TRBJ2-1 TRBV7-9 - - CASSSKLALHEQFF TGTGCCAGCAGCTCCAAACTAGCTTTACATGAGCAGTTCTTC
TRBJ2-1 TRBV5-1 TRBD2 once CASSPWTSGGASSYNEQFF TGCGCCAGCAGCCCGTGGACTAGCGGGGGGGCAAGCTCCTACAATGAGCAGTTCTTC
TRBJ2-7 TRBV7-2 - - CASSPRGGGTVTYEQYF TGTGCCAGCAGCCCTAGGGGTGGGGGGACAGTTACCTACGAGCAGTACTTC
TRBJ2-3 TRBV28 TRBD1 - CASSLGGDREGDTQYF TGTGCCAGCAGCCTGGGGGGGGACAGGGAGGGCGATACGCAGTATTTT
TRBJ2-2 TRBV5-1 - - CASSLVGSPNTGELFF TGCGCCAGCAGCTTGGTTGGGAGCCCGAACACCGGGGAGCTGTTTTTT
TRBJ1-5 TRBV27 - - CASSLTALGGNQPQHF TGTGCCAGCAGTTTAACGGCGTTAGGGGGCAATCAGCCCCAGCATTTT
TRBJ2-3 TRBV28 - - CASWSYTDTQYF TGTGCCAGCTGGAGTTACACAGATACGCAGTATTTT
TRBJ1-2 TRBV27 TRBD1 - CASSLNRGPVPGYTF TGTGCCAGCAGTTTGAACAGGGGACCCGTTCCAGGCTACACCTTC
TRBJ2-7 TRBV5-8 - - CASSRTGPYEQYF TGTGCCAGCAGCCGGACTGGGCCCTACGAGCAGTACTTC
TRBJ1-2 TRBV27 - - CASTWREGYGYTF TGTGCCAGCACCTGGAGGGAGGGGTATGGCTACACCTTC
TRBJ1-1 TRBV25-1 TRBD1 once CASSPWTGNTEAFF TGTGCCAGCAGTCCTTGGACAGGGAACACTGAAGCTTTCTTT
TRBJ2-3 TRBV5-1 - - CASSTSGIGIDTQYF TGCGCCAGCAGCACGTCAGGGATAGGTATAGATACGCAGTATTTT
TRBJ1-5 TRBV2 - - CASVKGDPGSNQPQHF TGTGCCAGTGTAAAGGGGGACCCCGGTAGCAATCAGCCCCAGCATTTT
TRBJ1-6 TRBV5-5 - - CASSLVYDFNSPLHF TGTGCCAGCAGTTTAGTTTATGATTTTAATTCACCCCTCCACTTT
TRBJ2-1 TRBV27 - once CASSPRGGAIYNEQFF TGTGCCAGCAGTCCCCGTGGAGGGGCGATATACAATGAGCAGTTCTTC
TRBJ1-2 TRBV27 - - CASSWGRNYGYTF TGTGCCAGCAGTTGGGGCAGAAACTATGGCTACACCTTC
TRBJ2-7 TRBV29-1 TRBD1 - CSGGQDYEQYF TGCAGCGGTGGACAGGATTACGAGCAGTACTTC
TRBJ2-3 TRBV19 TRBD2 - CASSPDRLAGRTDTQYF TGTGCCAGTAGTCCAGACAGACTAGCGGGGCGCACAGATACGCAGTATTTT
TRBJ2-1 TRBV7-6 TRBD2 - CASSLESGGGNEQFF TGTGCCAGCAGCTTAGAATCGGGAGGGGGCAATGAGCAGTTCTTC
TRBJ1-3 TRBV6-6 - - CASSYAESPTIYF TGTGCCAGCAGTTACGCTGAGTCGCCCACCATATATTTT